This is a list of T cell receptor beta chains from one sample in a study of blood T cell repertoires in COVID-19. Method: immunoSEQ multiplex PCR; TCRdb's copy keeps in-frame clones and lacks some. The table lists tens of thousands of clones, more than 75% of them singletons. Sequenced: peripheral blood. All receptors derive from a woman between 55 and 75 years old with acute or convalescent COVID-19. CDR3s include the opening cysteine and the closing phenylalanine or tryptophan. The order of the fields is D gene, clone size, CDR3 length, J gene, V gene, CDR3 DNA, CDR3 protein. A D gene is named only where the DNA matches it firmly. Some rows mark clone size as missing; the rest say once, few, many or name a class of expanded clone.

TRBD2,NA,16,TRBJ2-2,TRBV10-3,TGTGCCATCAGTGAGTCCACTAGCGGGAACACCGGGGAGCTGTTTTTT,CAISESTSGNTGELFF
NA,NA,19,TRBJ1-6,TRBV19,TGTGCCAGTAGTATCCGACAGGTGTTACCAAGCTCCTATAATTCACCCCTCCACTTT,CASSIRQVLPSSYNSPLHF
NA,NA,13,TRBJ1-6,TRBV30,TGTGCCTGGAGTTATGAGCGTAATTCACCCCTCCACTTT,CAWSYERNSPLHF
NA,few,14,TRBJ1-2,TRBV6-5,TGTGCCAGCAGTTACGCGGGGGGCGCAGATGGCTACACCTTC,CASSYAGGADGYTF
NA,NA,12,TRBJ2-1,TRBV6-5,TGTGCCAGCAGTAATATCGGTGGTGAGCAGTTCTTC,CASSNIGGEQFF
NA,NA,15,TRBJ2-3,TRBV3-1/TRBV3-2,TGTGCCAGCAGCCCTTCGAGGGCTAGCGAGACGACGCAGTATTTT,CASSPSRASETTQYF
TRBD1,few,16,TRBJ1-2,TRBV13,TGTGCCAGCAGCTCCGCACGGGGACAGGCGAACTATGGCTACACCTTC,CASSSARGQANYGYTF
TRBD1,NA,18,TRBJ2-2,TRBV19,TGTGCCAGTAGTATGCTACTGGGACAGGGGGCAGGCACCGGGGAGCTGTTTTTT,CASSMLLGQGAGTGELFF
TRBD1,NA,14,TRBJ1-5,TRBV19,TGTGCCAGTAGTAGGGGACAGGGAGACCAGCCCCAGCATTTT,CASSRGQGDQPQHF
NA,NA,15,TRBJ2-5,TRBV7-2,TGTGCCAGCAGCTTCCAGACAGGTCTCCAAGAGACCCAGTACTTC,CASSFQTGLQETQYF
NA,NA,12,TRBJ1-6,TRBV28,TGTGCCAGCTTCACCTATAATTCACCCCTCCACTTT,CASFTYNSPLHF
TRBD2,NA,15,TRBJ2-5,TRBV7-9,TGTGCCAGCAGCTTGGACGGGGGGTCAAAAGAGACCCAGTACTTC,CASSLDGGSKETQYF
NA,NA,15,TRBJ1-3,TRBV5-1,TGCGCCAGCAGCTTAAAGCCGTCAGGGGGAAACACCATATATTTT,CASSLKPSGGNTIYF
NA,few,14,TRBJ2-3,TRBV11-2,TGTGCCAGCAGCTCGGTCCAGGGGGGCCGTACGCAGTATTTT,CASSSVQGGRTQYF
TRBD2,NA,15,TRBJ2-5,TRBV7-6,TGTGCCAGCAGCTTAGGCGGGAGCAGGCGGGAGACCCAGTACTTC,CASSLGGSRRETQYF
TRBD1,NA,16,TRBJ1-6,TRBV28,TGTGCCAGCAGTTTCCTCGACAGGGGGCGATGGTCACCCCTCCACTTT,CASSFLDRGRWSPLHF
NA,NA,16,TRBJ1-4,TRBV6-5,TGTGCCAGCAGTTACTTCTCGCCGGGAAAGAATGAAAAACTGTTTTTT,CASSYFSPGKNEKLFF
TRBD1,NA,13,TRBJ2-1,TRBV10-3,TGTGCCATCAGTGAAGACAGGGGGATGGAGCAGTTCTTC,CAISEDRGMEQFF
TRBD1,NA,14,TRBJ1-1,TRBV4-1,TGCGCCAGCGGTTACAGGGGAAGGATCACTGAAGCTTTCTTT,CASGYRGRITEAFF
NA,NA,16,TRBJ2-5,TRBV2,TGTGCCAGCAGCCCGCTGAGAACAGGGTGGATGGAGACCCAGTACTTC,CASSPLRTGWMETQYF
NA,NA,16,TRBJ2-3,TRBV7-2,TGTGCCAGCAGCCGGGGGCCCGGGGGGCGCACAGATACGCAGTATTTT,CASSRGPGGRTDTQYF
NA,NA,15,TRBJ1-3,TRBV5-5,TGTGCCAGCAGCTTCGAACAGGGCCGCGGAAACACCATATATTTT,CASSFEQGRGNTIYF
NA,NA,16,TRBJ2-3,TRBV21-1,TGTGCCAGCAGCAAAGCGCTGGGCGGCCTAAGGGGTACGCAGTATTTT,CASSKALGGLRGTQYF
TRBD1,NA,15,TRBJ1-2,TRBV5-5,TGTGCCAGCAGCTCGACAGGGGGGCCCCTCTATGGCTACACCTTC,CASSSTGGPLYGYTF
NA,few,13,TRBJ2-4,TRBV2,TGTGCCAGCAGTGAGGACGGAGCGGCCATTCAGTACTTC,CASSEDGAAIQYF
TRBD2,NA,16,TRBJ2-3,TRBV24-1,TGTGCCACCAGTGTCCCCAGCGGGGAGGTTTCAGATACGCAGTATTTT,CATSVPSGEVSDTQYF
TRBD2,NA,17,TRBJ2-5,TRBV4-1,TGCGCCAGCAGCCAAGATCCGCGGGGGGTACTTCAGGAGACCCAGTACTTC,CASSQDPRGVLQETQYF
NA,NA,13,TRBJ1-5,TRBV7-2,TGTGCCAGCAGCTTGTTTGAGCCGCAGCCCCAGCATTTT,CASSLFEPQPQHF
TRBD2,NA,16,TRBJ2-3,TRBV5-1,TGCGCCAGCAGCCCTGGGCTAGCGGGAGGGCCAGATACGCAGTATTTT,CASSPGLAGGPDTQYF
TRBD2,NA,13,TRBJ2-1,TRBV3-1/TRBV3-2,TGTGCCAGCAGACAAGTTGGCCAGCGGGACGCGTTCTTC,CASRQVGQRDAFF
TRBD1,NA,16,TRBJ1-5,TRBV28,TGTGCCAGCAGTTTCGGGACAGGGGTGGGCAATCAGCCCCAGCATTTT,CASSFGTGVGNQPQHF
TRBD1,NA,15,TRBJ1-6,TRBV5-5,TGTGCCAGCACCCAGGGAGACAGGGGTGATTCACCCCTCCACTTT,CASTQGDRGDSPLHF
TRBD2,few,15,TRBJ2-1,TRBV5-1,TGCGCCAGCAGCTTGGGCCTAGCGGGGTACGATGAGCAGTTCTTC,CASSLGLAGYDEQFF
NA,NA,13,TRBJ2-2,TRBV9,TGTGCCAGCAGCGTACCGGTCACCGGGGAGCTGTTTTTT,CASSVPVTGELFF
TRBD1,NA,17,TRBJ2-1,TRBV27,TGTGCCAGCAGTCCGACCATCGGACAGGGCTCCTACAATGAGCAGTTCTTC,CASSPTIGQGSYNEQFF
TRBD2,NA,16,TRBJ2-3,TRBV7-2,TGTGCCAGCAGCGTACTGGGACTAGCGGGCACAGATACGCAGTATTTT,CASSVLGLAGTDTQYF
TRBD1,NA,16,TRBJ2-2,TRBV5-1,TGCGCCAGCAGCTTGGGCAGGGGGCGAAGCTCCGGGGAGCTGTTTTTT,CASSLGRGRSSGELFF
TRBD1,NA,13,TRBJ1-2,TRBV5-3,TGTGCCAGAAGCTGGGGCACAGGGGATGGCTACACCTTC,CARSWGTGDGYTF
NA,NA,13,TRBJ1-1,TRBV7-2,TGTGCCAGCAGGCGGGGGGCGCGAACTGAAGCTTTCTTT,CASRRGARTEAFF
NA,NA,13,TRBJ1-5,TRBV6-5,TGTGCCAGCAGCGGGGTGGGCAATCAGCCCCAGCATTTT,CASSGVGNQPQHF
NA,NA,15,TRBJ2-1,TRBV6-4,TGTGCCAGCAAGTTCGGTTCCGGAGAGCTGAATGAGCAGTTCTTC,CASKFGSGELNEQFF
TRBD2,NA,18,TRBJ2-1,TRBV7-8,TGTGCCAGCAGCTTGAGTCTAGCGGGAGGGAGTACCTACAATGAGCAGTTCTTC,CASSLSLAGGSTYNEQFF
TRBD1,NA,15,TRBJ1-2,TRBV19,TGTGCCAGTAGTACCTCGAGGGGACAGCTCTATGGCTACACCTTC,CASSTSRGQLYGYTF
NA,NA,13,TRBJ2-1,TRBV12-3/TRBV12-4,TGTGCCAGCAGTTCCCAAGAGGTCGATGAGCAGTTCTTC,CASSSQEVDEQFF
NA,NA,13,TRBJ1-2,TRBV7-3,TGTGCCAGCAGCTTAACAACCGGGGATGGCTACACCTTC,CASSLTTGDGYTF
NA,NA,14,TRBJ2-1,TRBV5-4,TGTGCCAGCAGCTTGGATCCGGGTAGAAATGAGCAGTTCTTC,CASSLDPGRNEQFF
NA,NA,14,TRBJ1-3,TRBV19,TGTGCCAGTAGTAACGACAGGACTGGAAACACCATATATTTT,CASSNDRTGNTIYF
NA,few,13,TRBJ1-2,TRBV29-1,TGCAGCGTTGGGCCAGGGGAAAACTATGGCTACACCTTC,CSVGPGENYGYTF
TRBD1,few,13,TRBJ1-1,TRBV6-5,TGTGCCAGCAGTTACCGAGACAGGGACGGGGCTTTCTTT,CASSYRDRDGAFF